This T cell receptor beta chain was captured in a study of blood T cell repertoires in COVID-19. Across the whole study: Acute and convalescent COVID-19 samples came from the United States, Italy and Spain. Sources were T cells, B-cell-depleted T cells, or PBMCs; the material itself was cDNA or gDNA.

The authors' processing: Nucleated cell counts were estimated from reference gene primer amplification. The data were produced by immunoSEQ multiplex PCR, yet TCRdb's version contains in-frame clones alone and is incomplete. Clone size and V and J calls were adopted from that table, with D and trimming inferred from the DNA. The table lists approximately 260,000 clones, around nine tenths of them singletons, with approximately 2.2% in the top ten. Trimming pared 5 bases from V and 0 bases from J, leaving 19 bases between. The CDR3 consists of 18 residues. Germline CDR1 and CDR2: SGHTA and FQGNSA. This TCR came from a woman aged 40 to 50 who had recovered from COVID-19. Sequencing was performed on peripheral blood. The rearrangement uses TRBV7-2 and TRBJ2-2; D perhaps matches TRBD2 (5 bases). The CDR3 protein is CASSERPATPTNTGELFF. The DNA for the CDR3 is TGTGCCAGCAGCGAGCGGCCCGCTACCCCGACGAACACCGGGGAGCTGTTTTTT.